This T cell receptor (beta chain) was recorded in a study of T cells in Graves' hyperthyroidism and ophthalmopathy (dated by TCRdb to the late 2010s). At the level of the whole study: Peripheral blood samples were taken at initial diagnosis, before any treatment was given. To identify distinguishing TCR V-J signatures, a discovery cohort of 100 patients was used, comprising 40 to 45 with Graves' ophthalmopathy and roughly 60 with stable Graves' hyperthyroidism. An independent validation cohort of under 20 hyperthyroidism patients and approximately 16 patients who later progressed to ophthalmopathy tested prospective prediction of ophthalmopathy. The roughly 90 discovery patients were divided at random into training and test sets in a 7:3 ratio. In about 6 Graves' hyperthyroidism patients, the study also compared T-cell repertoires from thyroid tissue with T-cell repertoires from blood. After sampling, hyperthyroidism patients received methimazole starting at 30 mg daily, and ophthalmopathy patients received high-dose intravenous methylprednisolone. According to the paper, TCR Vbeta CDR3 sequencing was carried out on 120 to 150 peripheral blood samples, which came from 40 to 45 ophthalmopathy, around 74 hyperthyroidism and some 17 progressor patients.

The paper as a whole reports these results and caveats: In validation, the model predicted progression to ophthalmopathy a median of about 5.9 months before onset, with 65% to 71% sensitivity and around 76% specificity. Most expanded thyroid clonotypes (frequency above 0.001) were also detected in blood, a finding suggesting that blood repertoires may reflect thyroid immune responses. A model built on a 13 V-J signature distinguished ophthalmopathy from stable hyperthyroidism, reaching around 87% sensitivity and about 81% specificity in cross-validation and 80%/75% in testing. Sample size was not statistically predetermined, and blinding of investigators to group allocation was not performed.

In the ophthalmopathy patients, disease was moderately to severely active, with a Clinical Activity Score of 3 or more, a NOSPECS grade of 4 or more, and a duration of less than 3 months. Exclusion was applied to patients with uncontrolled infections, other autoimmune diseases, pregnancy or lactation. Diagnoses were based on clinical symptoms, serum thyroxine and TRAb, thyroid ultrasound and orbital computed tomography. PBMCs were isolated from 7.5 to 10 ml of fresh peripheral blood by Ficoll-Paque density gradient centrifugation. Total RNA was extracted using Trizol reagent, and RNA quality was assessed on an Agilent 2100 Bioanalyzer. The TCR beta CDR3 regions were amplified from the RNA transcripts. The first round of RT-PCR for the TCR CDR3 was performed with the HTBI primer set and the Qiagen OneStep RT-PCR kit. A second multiplex PCR round built the libraries, followed by size selection and purification. Paired-end sequencing of the libraries was performed with 100 bp reads on an Illumina HiSeq2000. As for the original processing: SOAPnuke was used to process the raw data, throwing out any read that contained adapters or uncalled bases, had a mean Phred below 15, or lacked an exact constant-primer or identifier match. High-quality paired reads were merged with COPE v1.2.5, and unique nucleotide sequences were defined as clonotypes. Clonotypes were aligned to IMGT TRBV, TRBD and TRBJ reference segments using MiTCR v1.1. The analysis was restricted to V-J combinations with a frequency above 0.0001, which together covered 99.2% of the repertoires. A TCS score was defined as the ratio of F50 (clonal expansion) to E x V (chaos), with BLOSUM62-based TCRdist applied between CDR3 peptides within each V-J. Welch's t-statistics and random forest reduced 500 to 550 V-J features to 13, which were used in a naive Bayes classifier (R e1071). TCRdb reworked the public reads: Q25 trimming with fastp, MiXCR clone assembly, productive beta chains retained. Each entry merges the rows of one CDR3 protein and shows their most common DNA and genes. TCRdb, not the original authors, processed these V and J calls. Present in this sample are approximately 300,000 distinct CDR3 sequences, 15% to 20% of which were seen just once. The ten largest clonotypes hold 55% to 60% of the sample.

This clonotype turned up a few times. Its antigen remains unidentified. A much bigger clone sits one base away, suggesting this may be a read error. V and J lose 0 bases and 3 bases, and a span of 15 bases separates them. Spanning cysteine to phenylalanine, the CDR3 consists of 16 amino acids. The read is trimmed to its CDR3 DNA, 48 bases read in frame from base 1. The germline V gene (reference sequence) yields DFQATT for CDR1 and SNEGSKA for CDR2. Sequencing was done on a sample of blood. This TCR derives from a woman aged 55-75 years with Graves' ophthalmopathy. The rearranged segments are TRBV20-1 and TRBJ1-5; a weak D assignment points to TRBD1 (6 bases agree). The bases read TGCAGTGCTAGAGATGCCAGGGGAGCACACAATCAGCCCCAGCATTTT. Its product reads: CSARDARGAHNQPQHF.